This TCR beta chain was identified in a study of vaccination and CD4 T cells after COVID-19. The treatment denotes: roughly ten-day PBMC culture with coronavirus spike peptide pools or control peptides (ViraFEST assay). The CDR3 sequence is 19 residues long. The J segment lost 5 bases and the V segment lost 0 bases, leaving 15 bases of the junction unmatched. Germline V CDR1 and CDR2: ENHRY, SYGVKD. Oncomine TCR Beta short-read sequencing was applied to DNA from cultured CD4+ T cells. TCRdb re-analysed the PCR reads in MiXCR, keeping a single row per CDR3 protein. The sample has about 17,000 distinct CDR3 sequences, about two fifths seen once. Of note for this clonotype: The antigen remains undetermined.

The chain joins TRBV10-3 to TRBJ2-5, with 10 positions matching TRBD2. The sequenced sample consisted of CD4+ T cells from blood, cultured in vitro. This receptor was taken from a human donor who had recovered from COVID-19. As DNA, the CDR3 is TGTGCCATCAGTGAGTCGTTGGCTAGCGGGAGAGGAGGTCTTGAGACCCAGTACTTC. This encodes CAISESLASGRGGLETQYF.